The 30 T cell receptor beta chains reported below all come from one sample, sequenced in a study of blood T cell repertoires in COVID-19. Generated by immunoSEQ multiplex PCR, the TCRdb table keeps only in-frame clones and is missing some. The table lists 190,000 or so clones, about 93% of them singletons. Sequencing was performed on peripheral blood. The receptors were gathered from a man in his thirties or forties with COVID-19, enrolled during active disease.

The chain has TRBV6-1 and TRBJ2-1, with 10 bases fitting TRBD1. Germline assignment: CDR1 MNHNS and CDR2 SASEGT. V was clipped by 3 bases and J by 9 bases; unmatched bases: 11. CDR3 size: 16 residues. The CDR3 sequence is CASSDRDRGRFGEQFF. CDR3 nucleotides: TGTGCCAGCAGTGACCGGGACAGGGGACGTTTTGGTGAGCAGTTCTTC.

For the CDR3, the DNA is TGTGCCAGCAGTTCAGTCGGAGCCAATGAGCAGTTCTTC. It is translated as CASSSVGANEQFF. The chain links TRBV25-1 to TRBJ2-1; D is ambiguous. The CDR3 length is 13 residues. The V and J ends lost 5 bases and 6 bases respectively, with 11 bases between them. Germline V gives CDR1 MGHDK, CDR2 SYGVNS.

This chain links TRBV19 with TRBJ2-2; maybe TRBD2 (6 bases). Per germline, CDR1 LNHDA and CDR2 SQIVND (reference sequence). The CDR3 spans 14 residues. V lost 3 bases and J 4 bases, leaving 9 bases between the germline ends. The CDR3 loop reads CASSIGTLTGELFF. As DNA, the CDR3 is TGTGCCAGTAGTATCGGGACTCTCACCGGGGAGCTGTTTTTT.

The gene calls are TRBV5-4 and TRBJ1-1, with unresolved D. The V gene's germline CDR1 is SGHNT and CDR2 YYREEE (reference sequence). With 0 bases removed from V and 4 bases from J, the gap between germline ends came to 13 bases. The CDR3 extends over 15 amino acids. The CDR3 reads CASSLAGAVFTEAFF. CDR3 coding DNA: TGTGCCAGCAGCTTGGCCGGAGCAGTCTTCACTGAAGCTTTCTTT.

The chain is built from TRBV5-1 and TRBJ1-4; TRBD1 is a possible D gene (5 bases). The ends were cut back, 8 bases at V and 5 bases at J, with 13 bases in the middle. CDR1 and CDR2 from the germline V gene are SGHRS and YFSETQ. This CDR3 contains 13 residues. CDR3: CASSGRGNEKLFF. Written as DNA, the CDR3 is TGCGCCAGTTCGGGGAGGGGAAATGAAAAACTGTTTTTT.

This clone was recorded once. The V gene is TRBV7-9, the J gene TRBJ2-7; 10 bases are a match to TRBD1. V lost 4 bases, J lost 4 bases, and 7 bases stayed unmatched. Germline CDR1 and CDR2: SEHNR and FQNEAQ (reference sequence). The CDR3 contains 15 residues. Here the CDR3 DNA reads TGTGCCAGCAGCTCCGCAAGGACAGGGGGATACGAGCAGTACTTC. Encoded protein: CASSSARTGGYEQYF. The whole variable domain, filled in from reference TRBV7-9 and TRBJ2-7, reads DTGVSQNPRHKITKRGQNVTFRCDPISEHNRLYWYRQTLGQGPEFLTYFQNEAQLEKSRLLSDRFSAERPKGSFSTLEIQRTEQGDSAMYLCASSSARTGGYEQYFGPGTRLTVT.

This clone has just a few counts. V is TRBV5-1 and J is TRBJ1-1; 7 nucleotides align to TRBD1. Unmatched junction bases numbered 12, after V lost 6 bases and J lost 1 base. This CDR3 spans 16 amino acids. CDR1 SGHRS and CDR2 YFSETQ come from the germline V gene. CDR3: CASNWLGGRKNTEAFF. CDR3 coding DNA: TGCGCCAGCAACTGGTTAGGGGGCCGTAAGAACACTGAAGCTTTCTTT.

The V call is TRBV15, the J call TRBJ1-4; the D is unclear. Between the trimmed V and J ends, which lost 0 bases and 7 bases, there was a span of 15 bases. The length of the CDR3 is 16 residues. In germline, CDR1 is LNHNV, CDR2 YYDKDF (reference sequence). The CDR3 sequence is CATSRDRLGGGEKLFF. The CDR3 coding sequence is TGTGCCACCAGCAGAGACCGACTCGGAGGTGGTGAAAAACTGTTTTTT.

The chain has TRBV11-2 and TRBJ2-6, with 7 bases that match TRBD1. Germline V gives CDR1 SGHAT, CDR2 FQNNGV. CDR3 length: 17 amino acids. The junction had 9 bases not matched to a gene; V was cut back by 3 bases and J by 4 bases. CDR3 sequence reads: CASSFRDSLEGANVLTF. Written as DNA, the CDR3 is TGTGCCAGCAGCTTCCGGGACAGCCTGGAAGGGGCCAACGTCCTGACTTTC.

Concerning this clone: One end of the junction varies from germline; a read error may be responsible. The chain uses TRBV6-1 and TRBJ1-2; TRBD1 matches at 9 bases. This CDR3 is 14 amino acids long. Germline CDR1 is MNHNS and CDR2 is SASEGT. CDR3 bases: TGTGCCAGCCGTGAACAGGGGGCCCCCTATGGCTACACCTTC. This gives the protein CASREQGAPYGYTF.

The rearrangement joins TRBV7-2 to TRBJ1-1; possibly TRBD1 for D (5 bases). This CDR3 contains 14 residues. V dropped 4 bases and J dropped 0 bases, with 9 bases sitting between them. The germline gives CDR1 SGHTA, CDR2 FQGNSA. The CDR3 nucleotides read TGTGCCAGCAGCTCCGACAGCATGAACACTGAAGCTTTCTTT. Translated, it gives CASSSDSMNTEAFF.

The rearrangement uses TRBV27 and TRBJ1-5, with D uncertain. The CDR3 runs 13 residues. Trimming left V 11 bases short and J 5 bases short, with 16 bases between. From germline, CDR1 is MNHEY and CDR2 SMNVEV (reference sequence). CDR3 nucleotides: TGTGCCGGAGCCGGCGGGTGGGATCAGCCCCAGCATTTT. Amino acids: CAGAGGWDQPQHF.

The chain employs TRBV4-1 and TRBJ1-1; D ambiguous. The CDR3 is 16 residues long. V shed 0 bases and J shed 2 bases, with 13 bases lying between them. CDR1 and CDR2 from the germline V gene are MGHRA and YSYEKL. CDR3 DNA: TGCGCCAGCAGCCAAGACTACCCGACATTCAACACTGAAGCTTTCTTT. Translation gives CASSQDYPTFNTEAFF.

The rearrangement uses TRBV19 and TRBJ1-1; possible D gene TRBD1, 5 bases. Germline values: CDR1 LNHDA, CDR2 SQIVND (reference sequence). Deletions cut 3 bases from V and 6 bases from J, with 14 bases between. This CDR3 contains 14 residues. The CDR3 is CASSIGGAAPEAFF. The CDR3 region has the DNA TGTGCCAGTAGTATTGGAGGGGCTGCACCTGAAGCTTTCTTT.

This chain connects TRBV7-9 to TRBJ2-3; 10 bases map to TRBD1. Germline loops: CDR1 SEHNR, CDR2 FQNEAQ (reference sequence). The CDR3 is 16 amino acids. V gave up 2 bases and J gave up 5 bases; unmatched junction bases: 7. The CDR3 region is CASSLPDRGRGDTQYF. The CDR3 nucleotides are TGTGCCAGCAGCTTACCTGACAGGGGGCGCGGAGATACGCAGTATTTT.

The CDR3 spells CASSLGAMGQGLNTEAFF. CDR3 nucleotide sequence: TGTGCCAGCAGCTTGGGGGCAATGGGACAGGGCCTGAACACTGAAGCTTTCTTT. V gene TRBV5-4 combines with J gene TRBJ1-1; TRBD1 matches 9 bases. This CDR3 has 18 amino acids. V shed 0 bases, J shed 0 bases, and the junction held 9 bases outside the gene matches. Germline-derived CDR1 and CDR2 are SGHNT and YYREEE (reference sequence).

This clone was picked up one time. J is TRBJ1-1 and V is TRBV5-1; 8 nucleotides match TRBD1. The CDR3 runs 16 residues. Germline assignment: CDR1 SGHRS and CDR2 YFSETQ. Trimming removed 4 bases from V and 0 bases from J; junction bases left unmatched: 8. For the CDR3, the DNA is TGCGCCAGCAGCGTATCCGGGACAGGTCTGAACACTGAAGCTTTCTTT. Its protein product is CASSVSGTGLNTEAFF.

The chain couples TRBV4-1 to TRBJ2-5; D possibly corresponds to TRBD1 (5 bases). With 0 bases removed from V and 4 bases from J, the gap between germline ends came to 12 bases. The CDR3 consists of 15 residues. Germline V gene sequence: CDR1 MGHRA, CDR2 YSYEKL. CDR3 nucleotide sequence: TGCGCCAGCAGCCAAGAGGCGACAGTTGGAGAGACCCAGTACTTC. Translated, it gives CASSQEATVGETQYF.

The rearrangement joins TRBV4-1 to TRBJ1-2; 9 bases agree with TRBD1. After removal of 3 bases from V and 6 bases from J, the junction contained 8 bases not matched to a gene. This CDR3 spans 15 amino acids. Germline CDR1 is MGHRA and CDR2 is YSYEKL. In DNA, the CDR3 is TGCGCCAGCAGCCAGGAACCGGGACAGGGCCATGGCTACACCTTC. Translating gives CASSQEPGQGHGYTF.

The rearrangement joins TRBV12-2 to TRBJ2-3; the table gives TRBD2 as D, unverified against the DNA. TRBV12-2 is deemed a pseudogene. This CDR3 contains 16 residues. Here the CDR3 reads CASRHGLAGFVDTQYF. Here the CDR3 DNA reads TGTGCAAGTCGCCATGGACTAGCGGGGTTCGTAGATACGCAGTATTTT.

The CDR3 sequence: CASTDGVGETQYF. The CDR3 coding sequence is TGTGCCAGCACTGACGGGGTCGGCGAGACCCAGTACTTC. The chain recombines TRBV2 with TRBJ2-5; D is possibly TRBD2 (5 bases). Germline CDR1 reads SNHLY; CDR2 reads FYNNEI. The CDR3 runs 13 residues. V lost 7 bases to trimming and J lost 5 bases, with 14 bases between them.

The rearrangement uses TRBV5-4 and TRBJ2-2; D not certain. V was trimmed by 0 bases and J by 2 bases, leaving 8 bases between them. The germline gives CDR1 SGHNT, CDR2 YYREEE (reference sequence). The CDR3 is 15 amino acids. The CDR3 is CASSLVQSNTGELFF. Here the CDR3 DNA reads TGTGCCAGCAGCTTGGTACAGTCTAACACCGGGGAGCTGTTTTTT.

The rearrangement joins TRBV7-9 to TRBJ2-1, with 9 bases fitting TRBD1. The CDR3 runs to 14 residues. Germline V lookup: CDR1 SEHNR, CDR2 FQNEAQ (reference sequence). With 1 base clipped from V and 6 bases from J, the junction kept 1 base outside the gene matches. The chain's CDR3 is CASSLGTGVNEQFF. The CDR3 bases are TGTGCCAGCAGCTTAGGGACAGGGGTCAATGAGCAGTTCTTC. The full variable domain, rest sourced from reference TRBV7-9 and TRBJ2-1, is DTGVSQNPRHKITKRGQNVTFRCDPISEHNRLYWYRQTLGQGPEFLTYFQNEAQLEKSRLLSDRFSAERPKGSFSTLEIQRTEQGDSAMYLCASSLGTGVNEQFFGPGTRLTVL.

This sequence joins TRBV6-6 and TRBJ1-5, with 10 nucleotides matching TRBD1. From germline, CDR1 is MNHNY and CDR2 SVGAGI (reference sequence). The trim removed 5 bases at V and 6 bases at J, leaving 13 bases unmatched. This CDR3 region has 17 residues. The chain's CDR3 is CASSRSSGTGAGQPQHF. The DNA for the CDR3 is TGTGCCAGCAGTCGCTCCAGCGGGACAGGGGCGGGTCAGCCCCAGCATTTT.

The genes are TRBV5-4 and TRBJ2-3, with a weak D call TRBD2 (5 bases). Trimming took off 9 bases at V and 2 bases at J, with 13 bases between the two ends. This CDR3 has 13 residues. Looked up from germline, CDR1 is SGHNT and CDR2 is YYREEE (reference sequence). This CDR3 reads CATIPGSTDTQYF. CDR3 DNA: TGTGCCACCATCCCGGGGTCCACAGATACGCAGTATTTT. The complete variable domain, with remaining parts taken from reference TRBV5-4 and TRBJ2-3, reads ETGVTQSPTHLIKTRGQQVTLRCSSQSGHNTVSWYQQALGQGPQFIFQYYREEENGRGNFPPRFSGLQFPNYSSELNVNALELDDSALYLCATIPGSTDTQYFGPGTRLTVL.

The chain carries TRBV6-1 and TRBJ2-2; D call uncertain. Trimming took off 4 bases at V and 4 bases at J, with 16 bases between the two ends. Germline CDR1 is MNHNS and CDR2 is SASEGT. The CDR3 extends over 16 amino acids. DNA for the CDR3: TGTGCCAGCAGTGGGTGGGTCAGGAAGCCCACCGGGGAGCTGTTTTTT. It yields the protein CASSGWVRKPTGELFF.

J is TRBJ1-6 and V is TRBV27; 10 bases agree with TRBD1. This CDR3 is built from 17 residues. With V trimmed by 5 bases and J by 2 bases, 6 bases remained unmatched. CDR1 is MNHEY, CDR2 SMNVEV, per germline (reference sequence). CDR3 coding DNA: TGTGCCAGCAGTCCCATGACAGGGGGCACCTATAATTCACCCCTCCACTTT. It translates to CASSPMTGGTYNSPLHF.

V usage is TRBV6-5 and J usage is TRBJ2-7; a possible D gene is TRBD2 (5 bases). CDR1 and CDR2 from the germline V gene are MNHEY and SVGAGI. This CDR3 comprises 11 residues. The V end lost 8 bases, the J end lost 4 bases, and 9 bases lay between the germline ends. The CDR3 DNA sequence: TGTGCCAGCGGAGAGGGATACGAGCAGTACTTC. It translates to CASGEGYEQYF.

This chain uses TRBV5-1 with TRBJ2-5; TRBD1 agrees at 12 bases. The CDR3 loop spans 17 amino acids. Unmatched junction bases numbered 8, after V lost 4 bases and J lost 1 base. CDR1 is SGHRS and CDR2 is YFSETQ in the germline V gene. CDR3 nucleotide sequence: TGCGCCAGCAGCCCGGGGACAGGGGGCCCGCTCCAAGAGACCCAGTACTTC. Translating gives CASSPGTGGPLQETQYF.

In this sample, this clone turned up once. V usage is TRBV7-7 and J usage is TRBJ2-7; 7 bases fit TRBD1. The CDR3 spans 18 residues. With V trimmed by 5 bases and J by 1 base, 17 bases remained unmatched. The germline V gene encodes CDR1 SSHAT and CDR2 FNYEAQ (reference sequence). The CDR3 DNA is TGTGCCAGCAGCCCCGGCGGCCTGAGGGACAGTTCGTCCTACGAGCAGTACTTC. Its protein is CASSPGGLRDSSSYEQYF.